Sequencing of this TCR beta chain was carried out in a study of tumor-infiltrating lymphocytes in localized non-small cell lung cancer. Study-wide background: Tumor tissue and non-adjacent uninvolved lung came from each patient.

The table came from immunoSEQ multiplex PCR; TCRdb's copy has only in-frame clones and leaves some out. In the table there are 15,000 to 20,000 clones, 70% to 75% of which are singletons. There are 14 residues in the CDR3. V was pared by 11 bases and J by 3 bases, with 16 bases between. The sequence came from a human donor with non-small cell lung cancer. Sequenced material: lung tumor tissue. This rearrangement joins TRBV23-1 to TRBJ1-4; D may be TRBD1 (6 bases). TRBV23-1 is classed as an ORF, of uncertain function. The CDR3 bases are TGCGCCGAACCCAGGGGTACGGCTAATGAAAAACTGTTTTTT. Protein: CAEPRGTANEKLFF.